This TCR beta chain was captured by sequencing in a study of vaccination and CD4 T cells after COVID-19. The CDR3 has 15 residues. Germline values: CDR1 DFQATT, CDR2 SNEGSKA (reference sequence). V was cut by 3 bases and J by 8 bases, with 20 bases left in between. Points on this clonotype: Its matching antigen is unknown.

Noted treatment: roughly 10-day PBMC culture with coronavirus spike peptide pools or control peptides (ViraFEST assay). At the Johns Hopkins FTIC core, DNA taken from cultured CD4+ T cells was sequenced by way of the Oncomine TCR Beta short-read assay. TCRdb reprocessed the PCR reads with MiXCR, giving one entry per CDR3 protein. The profile covers about 3,400 distinct CDR3 sequences, with about 32% appearing a single time and about 47% taken by the ten largest. This chain joins TRBV20-1 and TRBJ1-5, with no clear D. Sequencing was performed on CD4+ T cells from blood, cultured in vitro. This TCR derives from a human donor who had recovered from COVID-19. This chain's CDR3 is CSASGQIYSKEPQHF. CDR3 nucleotide sequence: TGCAGTGCTAGCGGTCAGATTTATAGCAAGGAGCCCCAGCATTTT.